Below, 13 T cell receptor beta chains from the same sample are listed, as sequenced in a study of shared clonotypes between healthy human individuals. Naivety among CD8 cells was defined by CD45RO negativity and positive CCR7 selection, thereby excluding terminally differentiated effector memory CD45RA+ cells. Assay: immunoSEQ multiplex PCR; the TCRdb copy retains only in-frame clones and omits some. Of about 2.1 million clones detected, roughly 93% appear once; the ten largest clones hold 1.5% to 2%. The sequenced sample consisted of naive CD8+ T cells from PBMCs. The receptor source for this set is a man aged 18-30 years in good health. Some clones in this sample may be carry-over from other donors' samples.

This clone was seen only once. The chain joins TRBV10-2 to TRBJ2-1, with 10 bases aligning to TRBD2. Germline assignment: CDR1 WSHSY and CDR2 SAAADI. Unmatched junction bases numbered 19, after V lost 10 bases and J lost 7 bases. The CDR3 length is 17 residues. The CDR3: CAIQAQFQREGLNEQFF. The DNA of the CDR3 is TGCGCCATCCAGGCTCAATTCCAGCGGGAGGGCCTAAATGAGCAGTTCTTC.

The J gene is TRBJ1-2, the V gene TRBV2; perhaps TRBD1 as D (5 bases). Germline CDR1 SNHLY, CDR2 FYNNEI. CDR3 size: 15 residues. V lost 2 bases, J lost 8 bases, and 18 bases lay in between. CDR3 loop: CASSERAGTGGGYTF. Written as DNA, the CDR3 is TGTGCCAGCAGTGAAAGGGCGGGGACGGGAGGAGGCTACACCTTC.

The V and J genes are TRBV19 and TRBJ2-7, with a possible D match to TRBD2 (5 bases). V shed 3 bases and J shed 2 bases, with 11 bases lying between them. The length of the CDR3 is 14 residues. The germline CDR1 and CDR2 sequences are LNHDA and SQIVND (reference sequence). The DNA for the CDR3 is TGTGCCAGTAGTATCTTTGGAGGAGCCTACGAGCAGTACTTC. This gives the protein CASSIFGGAYEQYF.

The chain carries TRBV6-1 and TRBJ2-7; D may be TRBD1 (5 bases). The germline gives CDR1 MNHNS, CDR2 SASEGT. The V end was cut by 1 base, the J end by 2 bases, with 12 bases between. CDR3 length: 15 residues. DNA of the CDR3: TGTGCCAGCAGTGAAGGTCCAGGGAACGCCTACGAGCAGTACTTC. It yields the protein CASSEGPGNAYEQYF.

As regards this clone: Other DNA sequences from this sample encode an identical CDR3 as well. This chain links TRBV5-6 with TRBJ2-7, with TRBD1 as a possible D gene (5 bases). In germline, CDR1 is SGHDT, CDR2 YYEEEE. V lost 0 bases and J lost 3, with 7 bases in between. CDR3 length: 13 residues. CDR3 sequence: CASSLGGGYEQYF. The CDR3, as DNA: TGTGCCAGCAGCTTGGGGGGCGGCTACGAGCAGTACTTC.

The rearrangement joins TRBV2 to TRBJ1-2, with unresolved D. The CDR3 is 17 residues long. The ends were cut back, 4 bases at V and 0 bases at J, with 18 bases in the middle. Per germline, CDR1 SNHLY and CDR2 FYNNEI. Here the CDR3 DNA reads TGTGCCAGCAGTGCGGAGGCGTGGCATCGAGCTAACTATGGCTACACCTTC. Translated, it gives CASSAEAWHRANYGYTF.

This clone was seen just once. The chain joins TRBV18 to TRBJ2-1, with 8 bases lining up with TRBD2. The germline CDR1 and CDR2 sequences are KGHSH and LQKENI. J lost 8 bases, V lost 2 bases, and 8 bases had no gene match. This CDR3 region has 15 residues. CDR3 bases: TGTGCCAGCTCACCATGGGCGGGAGGTTTGTATGAGCAGTTCTTC. Protein product: CASSPWAGGLYEQFF.

V gene TRBV28 combines with J gene TRBJ1-5; D gene uncertain. This CDR3 contains 15 residues. V was shortened by 5 bases and J by 2 bases, with 13 bases between the two germline ends. The germline gives CDR1 MDHEN, CDR2 SYDVKM. The CDR3 bases are TGTGCCAGCAGTCCGCGGGGTCAGGGCAATCAGCCCCAGCATTTT. Translated, it gives CASSPRGQGNQPQHF.

The CDR3 DNA sequence: TGTGCCAGTAAAGCCCGGGGACAAAACACTGAAGCTTTCTTT. This sequence encodes CASKARGQNTEAFF. The chain uses TRBV9 and TRBJ1-1, with D possibly TRBD1 on 6 matching bases. Trimming removed 8 bases at V and 2 bases at J, with 16 bases between. Germline lookup yields CDR1 SGDLS and CDR2 YYNGEE. The CDR3 totals 14 residues.

This rearrangement joins TRBV9 to TRBJ2-2; D not resolved. The CDR3 covers 18 residues. Germline values: CDR1 SGDLS, CDR2 YYNGEE. The V and J ends lost 0 bases and 4 bases respectively, with 19 bases between them. The CDR3 here is CASSVGDIARVATGELFF. Written as DNA, the CDR3 is TGTGCCAGCAGCGTAGGAGACATTGCAAGAGTAGCCACCGGGGAGCTGTTTTTT.

The gene calls are TRBV7-2 and TRBJ1-1, with a weak D call TRBD1 (5 bases). The CDR3 has 15 residues. Germline CDR1 is SGHTA and CDR2 is FQGNSA. Trimming took 1 base from V and 1 from J, leaving 10 bases between them. The CDR3 sequence is CASSLGARANTEAFF. In DNA form, the CDR3 reads TGTGCCAGCAGCTTAGGGGCCAGGGCGAACACTGAAGCTTTCTTT. The variable domain in full, completed from reference TRBV7-2 and TRBJ1-1, reads GAGVSQSPSNKVTEKGKDVELRCDPISGHTALYWYRQSLGQGLEFLIYFQGNSAPDKSGLPSDRFSAERTGGSVSTLTIQRTQQEDSAVYLCASSLGARANTEAFFGQGTRLTVV.

This chain joins TRBV29-1 and TRBJ2-1; D may be TRBD2 (5 bases). CDR1 and CDR2 (germline): SQVTM, ANQGSEA. This CDR3 comprises 13 residues. The V gene lost 0 bases and the J gene lost 4 bases, with 7 bases spanning the gap. CDR3 bases: TGCAGCGTTGAAGACAGGACTTACAATGAGCAGTTCTTC. The encoded protein is CSVEDRTYNEQFF.

Notes on this clone: Distinct nucleotide sequences in the sample also encode this CDR3. The rearrangement uses TRBV7-3 and TRBJ1-1; D might be TRBD1 (5 bases). Trimming removed 0 bases from V and 1 base from J, with 9 bases in between. This CDR3 spans 15 amino acids. In germline, CDR1 is SGHTA, CDR2 FQGTGA. The CDR3: CASSLTGGWNTEAFF. In DNA form, the CDR3 reads TGTGCCAGCAGCTTAACGGGGGGTTGGAACACTGAAGCTTTCTTT.